The entry below gives a single TCR beta chain sequence along with its context. Assay used: immunoSEQ multiplex PCR; TCRdb lists only in-frame clones, some missing. The table lists more than 110,000 clones, with 2% to 2.5% in the top ten. The data were taken from a study of T cell responses to AZD1222 COVID-19 vaccine. The CDR3 contains 14 residues. The ends were cut back, 0 bases at V and 1 base at J, with 6 bases in the middle. The germline V gene has CDR1 MGHRA and CDR2 YSYEKL. Input material: peripheral blood. The chain links TRBV4-1 to TRBJ1-1, with D unclear. The sequence was collected from an adult in good health. In nucleotides, the CDR3 is TGCGCCAGCAGCCAAGACCCAGGGAACACTGAAGCTTTCTTT. Encoded protein: CASSQDPGNTEAFF.